The TCR beta chain described here comes from a study of technical replicates of blood from four donors. Assay: immunoSEQ multiplex PCR; the TCRdb copy retains only in-frame clones and omits some. The sample consists of 75,000 to 85,000 clones, 75% to 90% of them appearing once. This CDR3 region has 12 residues. Trimming removed 8 bases from V and 1 base from J, with 11 bases in between. The germline gives CDR1 GTSNPN, CDR2 SVGIG (reference sequence). V gene TRBV30 combines with J gene TRBJ1-2; weak D call: TRBD1 (5 bases). This clonotype originated in a human donor in good health. Some clones in this sample may be carry-over from other donors' samples. The sequenced material came from PBMCs. CDR3 sequence reads: CARQIDNYGYTF. CDR3 coding DNA: TGTGCCCGACAGATCGATAACTATGGCTACACCTTC.